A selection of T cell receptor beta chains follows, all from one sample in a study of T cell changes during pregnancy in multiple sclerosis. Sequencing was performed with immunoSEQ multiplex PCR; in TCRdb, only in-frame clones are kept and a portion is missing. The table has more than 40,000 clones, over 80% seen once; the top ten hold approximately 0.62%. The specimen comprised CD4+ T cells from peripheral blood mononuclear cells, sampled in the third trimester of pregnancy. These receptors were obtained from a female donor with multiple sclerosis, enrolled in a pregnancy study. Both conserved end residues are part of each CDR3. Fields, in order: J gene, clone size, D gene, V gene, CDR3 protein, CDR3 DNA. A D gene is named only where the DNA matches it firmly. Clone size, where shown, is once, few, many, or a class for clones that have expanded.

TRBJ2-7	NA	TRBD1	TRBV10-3	CAISGGQGDEQYF	TGTGCCATCAGTGGGGGACAGGGGGACGAGCAGTACTTC
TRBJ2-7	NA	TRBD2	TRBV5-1	CASSLAGGLANAYEQYF	TGCGCCAGCAGCTTGGCCGGGGGACTAGCGAACGCCTACGAGCAGTACTTC
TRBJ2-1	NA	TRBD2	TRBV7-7	CASSLLAGGGKNEQFF	TGTGCTAGCAGCTTACTAGCGGGAGGAGGTAAAAATGAGCAGTTCTTC
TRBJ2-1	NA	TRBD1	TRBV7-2	CASSLAGTGGFRFF	TGTGCCAGCAGCTTAGCTGGGACAGGGGGTTTTCGGTTCTTC
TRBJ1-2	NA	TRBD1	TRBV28	CASSLWGQALLYGYTF	TGTGCCAGCAGTTTATGGGGACAGGCGCTACTCTATGGCTACACCTTC
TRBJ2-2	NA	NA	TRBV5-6	CASSFPTGPGELFF	TGTGCCAGCAGCTTTCCAACAGGGCCCGGGGAGCTGTTTTTT
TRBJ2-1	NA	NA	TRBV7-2	CAIRGSIYEQFF	TGTGCGATCAGAGGGAGTATCTATGAGCAGTTCTTC
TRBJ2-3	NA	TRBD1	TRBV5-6	CASSPQGRDRGPDTQYF	TGTGCCAGCAGCCCGCAGGGCCGGGACAGGGGCCCAGATACGCAGTATTTT
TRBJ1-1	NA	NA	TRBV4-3	CASSQAPGADTEAFF	TGCGCCAGCAGCCAAGCTCCAGGGGCGGACACTGAAGCTTTCTTT
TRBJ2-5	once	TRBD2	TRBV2	CASSAGTSGRRQETQYF	TGTGCCAGCAGTGCCGGGACTAGCGGGAGACGACAAGAGACCCAGTACTTC
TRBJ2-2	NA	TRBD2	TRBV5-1	CASSLTSGRVGTGELFF	TGCGCCAGCAGCTTGACTAGCGGGAGGGTTGGCACCGGGGAGCTGTTTTTT
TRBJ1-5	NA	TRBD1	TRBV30	CAWRADRGNQPQHF	TGTGCCTGGAGGGCAGACAGGGGGAATCAGCCCCAGCATTTT
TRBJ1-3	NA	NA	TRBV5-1	CASSSTGSSGNTIYF	TGCGCCAGCAGCTCCACAGGGAGCTCTGGAAACACCATATATTTT
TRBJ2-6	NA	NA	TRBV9	CASSVLKGDKVSGANVLTF	TGTGCCAGCAGCGTACTTAAGGGGGACAAGGTGTCTGGGGCCAACGTCCTGACTTTC
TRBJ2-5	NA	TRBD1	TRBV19	CASRPPGGAYQETQYF	TGTGCCAGTAGACCGCCAGGGGGAGCGTACCAAGAGACCCAGTACTTC
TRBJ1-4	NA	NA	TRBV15	CATSRDPGGGDREKLFF	TGTGCCACCAGCAGAGATCCCGGTGGAGGTGATCGTGAAAAACTGTTTTTT
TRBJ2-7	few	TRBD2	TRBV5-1	CASSPGLAGLYEQYF	TGCGCCAGCAGCCCTGGACTAGCGGGACTCTACGAGCAGTACTTC
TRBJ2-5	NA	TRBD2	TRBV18	CASSPYASGLETQYF	TGTGCCAGCTCACCATATGCTAGCGGGTTAGAGACCCAGTACTTC
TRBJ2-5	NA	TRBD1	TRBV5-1	CASSLTHSRTGGQETQYF	TGCGCCAGCAGCTTGACACACTCACGGACAGGGGGACAAGAGACCCAGTACTTC
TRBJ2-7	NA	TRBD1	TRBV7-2	CASSLGPRQGRTRLYEQYF	TGTGCCAGCAGCTTAGGGCCCAGACAGGGAAGGACCAGACTCTACGAGCAGTACTTC
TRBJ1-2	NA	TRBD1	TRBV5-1	CASSLPGQGASGYTF	TGCGCCAGCAGCTTGCCGGGACAGGGGGCGAGTGGCTACACCTTC
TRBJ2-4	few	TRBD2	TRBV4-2	CASSQDFSGVDIQYF	TGTGCCAGCAGCCAAGATTTTAGCGGGGTAGACATTCAGTACTTC
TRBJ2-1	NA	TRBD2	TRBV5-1	CASSFGTSGYNEQFF	TGCGCCAGCAGCTTCGGGACTAGCGGCTACAATGAGCAGTTCTTC
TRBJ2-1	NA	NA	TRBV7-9	CASSSQRDHNEQFF	TGTGCCAGCAGCTCTCAGCGCGACCACAATGAGCAGTTCTTC
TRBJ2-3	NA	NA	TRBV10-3	CAIRGSGASTDTQYF	TGTGCCATCAGAGGCAGCGGAGCGAGCACAGATACGCAGTATTTT
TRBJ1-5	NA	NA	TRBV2	CASRADNQPQHF	TGTGCCAGCAGGGCAGATAATCAGCCCCAGCATTTT
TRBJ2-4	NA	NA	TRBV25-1	CASSESEAGRRNIQYF	TGTGCCAGCAGTGAATCGGAGGCCGGAAGGAGGAACATTCAGTACTTC
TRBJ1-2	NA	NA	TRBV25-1	CASSEGPQVSYGYTF	TGTGCCAGCAGTGAAGGGCCACAGGTATCCTATGGCTACACCTTC
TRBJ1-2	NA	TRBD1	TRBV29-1	CSVTTGAYGYTF	TGCAGCGTTACGACAGGGGCCTATGGCTACACCTTC
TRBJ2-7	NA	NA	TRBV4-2	CASSRVGVAFTDYEQYF	TGTGCCAGCAGCCGTGTCGGGGTAGCCTTCACGGACTACGAGCAGTACTTC
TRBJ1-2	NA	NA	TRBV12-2	CASRLEQGSYGYTF	TGTGCAAGTCGCTTAGAACAGGGTAGCTATGGCTACACCTTC
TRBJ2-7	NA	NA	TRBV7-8	CASSLKSTLTYEQYF	TGTGCCAGCAGCTTGAAGTCTACTCTTACCTACGAGCAGTACTTC
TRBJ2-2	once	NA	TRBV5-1	CASRRDRNTGELFF	TGCGCCAGCAGACGTGACAGAAACACCGGGGAGCTGTTTTTT
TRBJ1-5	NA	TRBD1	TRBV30	CAWSYGTGGQPQHF	TGTGCCTGGAGTTACGGGACAGGGGGTCAGCCCCAGCATTTT
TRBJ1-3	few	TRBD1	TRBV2	CASRRDSSGNTIYF	TGTGCCAGCAGGCGGGACAGCTCTGGAAACACCATATATTTT
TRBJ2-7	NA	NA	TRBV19	CASSIQPGDSYEQYF	TGTGCCAGTAGTATCCAGCCGGGGGACTCCTACGAGCAGTACTTC
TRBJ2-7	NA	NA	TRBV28	CASSFSGRAEQYF	TGTGCCAGCAGTTTTTCGGGAAGGGCCGAGCAGTACTTC
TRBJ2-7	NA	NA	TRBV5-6	CASSLVDSDYEQYF	TGTGCCAGCAGCTTGGTTGACTCGGACTACGAGCAGTACTTC
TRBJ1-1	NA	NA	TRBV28	CASSFRTTNTEAFF	TGTGCCAGCAGTTTCAGAACTACCAACACTGAAGCTTTCTTT
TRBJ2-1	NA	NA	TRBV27	CASSVRRGYNEQFF	TGTGCCAGCAGTGTCCGGCGGGGCTACAATGAGCAGTTCTTC
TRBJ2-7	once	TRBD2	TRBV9	CASSVGPASGRASSEQYF	TGTGCCAGCAGCGTAGGTCCGGCTAGCGGGAGGGCCTCAAGCGAGCAGTACTTC
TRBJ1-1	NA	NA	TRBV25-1	CASSVGGVDTEAFF	TGTGCCAGCAGTGTCGGAGGGGTGGACACTGAAGCTTTCTTT